The T cell receptor beta chain described here comes from a study of glioma-infiltrating T cells after dendritic cell vaccination. The protocol was immunoSEQ multiplex PCR, while the TCRdb copy is restricted to in-frame clones and leaves out a portion. This sample has over 90,000 clones, with over 80% found just once. The time point is: after dendritic cell vaccination, including at tumor progression/relapse. With regard to this clone: What it binds is unknown.

Study-wide findings and caveats: Only a small number of patients had complete blood and tumor samples.

V lost 2 bases to trimming and J lost 7 bases, with 15 bases between them. Germline values: CDR1 MGHRA, CDR2 YSYEKL. CDR3 size: 15 residues. The receptor was derived from a human donor with glioblastoma. The input for sequencing was blood, taken after dendritic cell vaccination. The chain carries TRBV4-1 and TRBJ1-5; weak D call: TRBD1 (5 bases). CDR3 nucleotides: TGCGCCAGCAGCCAACTTCCCGGGGGTACACAGCCCCAGCATTTT. It specifies CASSQLPGGTQPQHF.